This T cell receptor (beta chain) was captured in a study of T cell responses to AZD1222 COVID-19 vaccine (dated by TCRdb to the early 2020s). Background for the entire study: AZD1222 recipients whose second dose came at about 4 weeks and those whose second dose came at about 12 weeks were combined into one group, since spike-specific TCR depth and breadth did not differ between the two schedules. TCR sequencing covered 233 trial participants: 207 given two doses of AZD1222 and about 26 given two doses of MenACWY control vaccine. Enrollment into the trials was organized by age into subgroups of 18-55, 56-69 and 70-plus years, and those subgroups contained roughly 150, 30 and 60 TCR-sequenced participants, respectively.

The CDR3 regions of human TCRbeta chains were analyzed by immunosequencing. For the original study's pipeline: TCRs in the repertoires were matched against a reference library of SARS-CoV-2-specific TCRs that had been generated with the MIRA antigen-specificity platform. Breadth meant the fraction of unique TCRs that were SARS-CoV-2-associated, whereas depth meant the fraction of total T cells that were SARS-CoV-2-associated. Using the MIRA data, every spike-specific TCR was mapped to the spike region that the TCR reacted to and assigned to either a CD4 or a CD8 class. Log10-transformed breadth and depth values were compared by one-way ANOVA with Sidak's multiple comparisons tests. Held by TCRdb, this immuneACCESS table contains in-frame sequences only and omits some clones. Under half of the omission traces to an unresolved V gene where checked; the cause of the rest is unknown. The D gene and trimming were derived from the DNA, and the V and J assignments and clone size from that table. The sample has around 78,000 clones on record, roughly 90% of them singletons. Roughly 4.2% of the sample rests with the top ten.

The CDR3 spans 17 residues, from the cysteine through the phenylalanine. Only the CDR3 DNA is retained, 51 bases long and in frame from the first base. Remarks on this clone: Its antigen is currently not known. No quality values exist for individual bases; no much larger clone is one base distant.

The investigation overall reported the following: Participants were mostly white British and included more females than males, and it was suggested by the authors that clonal diversity may have been underestimated. Nearly half of unique spike-specific TCRs reportedly recognized epitopes outside regions mutated in the B.1.351 and B.1.1.7 variants. The 56-69-year group was small, and its depth increase did not reach significance, likely because of low power. A significant rise in spike-specific TCR breadth and depth was observed after two AZD1222 doses relative to day 0 and relative to MenACWY recipients. Conclusions about previously exposed vaccinees are limited, since just five to seven AZD1222 recipients were seropositive for SARS-CoV-2 at baseline. No day 14 peak-response samples were available, so repertoires were characterized only after the peak T cell response. The whole spike protein was spanned by vaccine-associated CD4 TCRs, and dominant responses were seen in regions 160-218 and 743-854.

The intended sense of this specimen's time point label: baseline before first vaccination. Vaccinee samples came from UK trials COV001 and COV002, including a single-blind randomized controlled phase 2/3 trial of AZD1222 (ChAdOx1 nCoV-19) in healthy adults. Trial participant PBMC samples were collected at day 0 and day 28 after the second dose for TCRbeta chain sequencing. The rearrangement combines TRBV21-1 with TRBJ1-1; the table's D call, TRBD1, was not checked against the DNA. TRBV21-1 is termed a pseudogene. The receptor was isolated from an adult in good health. This specimen was peripheral blood, taken on day 0 of AZD1222 vaccination. The nucleotide sequence reads TGTGCCAGCAGCATGATCCCAAATGACACAGGGAACACTGAAGCTTTCTTT. The encoded protein is CASSMIPNDTGNTEAFF.